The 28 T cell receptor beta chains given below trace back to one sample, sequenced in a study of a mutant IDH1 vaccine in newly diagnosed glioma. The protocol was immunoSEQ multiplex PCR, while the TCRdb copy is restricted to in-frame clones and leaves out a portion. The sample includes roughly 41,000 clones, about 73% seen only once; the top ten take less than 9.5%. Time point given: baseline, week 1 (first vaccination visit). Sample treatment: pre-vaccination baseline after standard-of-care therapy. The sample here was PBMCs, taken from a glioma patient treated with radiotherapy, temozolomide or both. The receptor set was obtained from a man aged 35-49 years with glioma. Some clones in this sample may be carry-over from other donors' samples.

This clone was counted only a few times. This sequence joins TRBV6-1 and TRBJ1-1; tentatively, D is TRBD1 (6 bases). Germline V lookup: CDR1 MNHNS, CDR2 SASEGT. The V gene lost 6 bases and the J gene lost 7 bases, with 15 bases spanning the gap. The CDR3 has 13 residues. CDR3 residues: CASSPGTTNEAFF. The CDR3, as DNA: TGTGCCAGCAGCCCCGGGACAACGAATGAAGCTTTCTTT.

CDR3: CASSQDRNTEAFF. The CDR3 nucleotides are TGTGCCAGCAGCCAGGACAGGAACACTGAAGCTTTCTTT. The chain recombines TRBV7-6 with TRBJ1-1; the D gene is possibly TRBD1 (6 bases). There are 13 residues in the CDR3. Germline CDR1 reads SGHVS; CDR2 reads FNYEAQ. The germline V and J ends were trimmed by 5 bases and 1 base, with 8 bases remaining between them.

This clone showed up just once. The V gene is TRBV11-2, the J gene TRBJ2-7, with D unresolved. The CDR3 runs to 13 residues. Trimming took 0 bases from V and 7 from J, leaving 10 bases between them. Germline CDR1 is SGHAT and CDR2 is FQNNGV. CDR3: CASSLDRGGEQYF. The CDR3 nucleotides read TGTGCCAGCAGCTTAGATCGAGGTGGGGAGCAGTACTTC.

The CDR3 protein is CASSESGLGSYNEQFF. CDR3 bases: TGTGCCAGCAGTGAATCAGGTCTGGGCTCCTACAATGAGCAGTTCTTC. This rearrangement joins TRBV2 to TRBJ2-1; no clear D gene. The CDR3 has 16 amino acids. With 2 bases removed from V and 0 bases from J, the gap between germline ends came to 11 bases. From germline, CDR1 is SNHLY and CDR2 FYNNEI.

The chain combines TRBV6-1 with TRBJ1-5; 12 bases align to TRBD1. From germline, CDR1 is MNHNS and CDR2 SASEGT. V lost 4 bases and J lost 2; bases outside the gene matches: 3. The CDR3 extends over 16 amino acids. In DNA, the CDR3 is TGTGCCAGCAGTGGGGGACAGGGGGCGCGCAATCAGCCCCAGCATTTT. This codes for CASSGGQGARNQPQHF.

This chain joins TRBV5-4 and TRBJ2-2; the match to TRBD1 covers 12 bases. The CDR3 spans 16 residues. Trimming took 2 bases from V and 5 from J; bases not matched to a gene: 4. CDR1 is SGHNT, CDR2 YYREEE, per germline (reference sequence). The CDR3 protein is CASSLLGQGATGELFF. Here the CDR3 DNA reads TGTGCCAGCAGCTTATTGGGACAGGGGGCGACCGGGGAGCTGTTTTTT.

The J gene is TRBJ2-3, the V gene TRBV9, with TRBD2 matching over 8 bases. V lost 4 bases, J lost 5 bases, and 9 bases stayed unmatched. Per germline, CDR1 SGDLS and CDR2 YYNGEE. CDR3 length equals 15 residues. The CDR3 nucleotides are TGTGCCAGCAGCATGGGACTAGATGGGAAAGATACGCAGTATTTT. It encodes CASSMGLDGKDTQYF.

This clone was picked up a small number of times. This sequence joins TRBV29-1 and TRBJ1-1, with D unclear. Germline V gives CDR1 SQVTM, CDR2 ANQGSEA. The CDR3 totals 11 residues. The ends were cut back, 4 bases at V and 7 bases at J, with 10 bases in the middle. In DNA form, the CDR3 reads TGCAGCGTTGTATTTGTGGTTGAAGCTTTCTTT. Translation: CSVVFVVEAFF.

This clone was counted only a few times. The CDR3, as DNA: TGTGCCAGCATCGCTGTTTCTGGGCCAGCTGAAGCTTTCTTT. Translating gives CASIAVSGPAEAFF. The gene calls are TRBV25-1 and TRBJ1-1; D is ambiguous. Germline V gene lookup returns CDR1 MGHDK and CDR2 SYGVNS. V shed 7 bases and J shed 6 bases, with 18 bases lying between them. The CDR3 loop spans 14 amino acids.

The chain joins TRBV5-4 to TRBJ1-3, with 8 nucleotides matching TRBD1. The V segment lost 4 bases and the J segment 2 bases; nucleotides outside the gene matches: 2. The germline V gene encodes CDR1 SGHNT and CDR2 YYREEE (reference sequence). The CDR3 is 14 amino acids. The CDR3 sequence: CASSQTGAGNTIYF. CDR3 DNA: TGTGCCAGCAGCCAGACAGGGGCTGGAAACACCATATATTTT.

CDR3: CASSIPYTEAFF. DNA for the CDR3: TGTGCCAGTAGTATTCCGTACACTGAAGCTTTCTTT. The chain carries TRBV19 and TRBJ1-1, with D unresolved. The CDR3 contains 12 residues. From germline, CDR1 is LNHDA and CDR2 SQIVND (reference sequence). The V and J ends lost 3 bases and 3 bases respectively, with 5 bases between them.

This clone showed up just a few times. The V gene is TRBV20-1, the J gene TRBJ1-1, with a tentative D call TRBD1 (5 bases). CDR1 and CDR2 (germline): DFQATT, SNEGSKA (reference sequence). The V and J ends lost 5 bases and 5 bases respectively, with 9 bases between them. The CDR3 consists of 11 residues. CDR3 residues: CSALRGTEAFF. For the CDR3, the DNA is TGCAGTGCTCTAAGGGGAACTGAAGCTTTCTTT.

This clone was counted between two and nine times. CDR3 DNA sequence: TGTGCCAGCAGCCAAGAGCGTTGGCAGCCCCAGCATTTT. The encoded protein is CASSQERWQPQHF. The rearrangement joins TRBV14 to TRBJ1-5; unclear D gene. The CDR3 has 13 residues. The V end lost 0 bases, the J end lost 7 bases, and 7 bases lay between the germline ends. The germline gives CDR1 SGHDN, CDR2 FVKESK.

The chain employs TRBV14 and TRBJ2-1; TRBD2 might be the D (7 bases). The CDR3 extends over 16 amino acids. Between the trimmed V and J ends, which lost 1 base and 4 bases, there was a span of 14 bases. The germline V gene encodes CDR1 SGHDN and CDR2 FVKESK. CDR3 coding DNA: TGTGCCAGCAGCCAAGTTGACGGGGGGCCTTACAATGAGCAGTTCTTC. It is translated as CASSQVDGGPYNEQFF.

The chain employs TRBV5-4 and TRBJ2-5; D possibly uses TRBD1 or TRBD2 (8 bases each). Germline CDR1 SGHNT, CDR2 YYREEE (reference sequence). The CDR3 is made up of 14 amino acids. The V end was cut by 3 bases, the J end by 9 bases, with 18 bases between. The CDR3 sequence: CASSYRTGREAQYF. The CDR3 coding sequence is TGTGCCAGCAGCTACCGGACAGGGCGGGAGGCCCAGTACTTC.

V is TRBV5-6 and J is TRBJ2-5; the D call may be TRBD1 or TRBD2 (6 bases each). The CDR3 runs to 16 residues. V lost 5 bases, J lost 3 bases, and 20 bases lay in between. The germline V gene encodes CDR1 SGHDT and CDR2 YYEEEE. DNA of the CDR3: TGTGCCAGCAGAAAGGGGGGATCCCCCTGGGAAGAGACCCAGTACTTC. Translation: CASRKGGSPWEETQYF. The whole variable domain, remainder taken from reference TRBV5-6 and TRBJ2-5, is DAGVTQSPTHLIKTRGQQVTLRCSPKSGHDTVSWYQQALGQGPQFIFQYYEEEERQRGNFPDRFSGHQFPNYSSELNVNALLLGDSALYLCASRKGGSPWEETQYFGPGTRLLVL.

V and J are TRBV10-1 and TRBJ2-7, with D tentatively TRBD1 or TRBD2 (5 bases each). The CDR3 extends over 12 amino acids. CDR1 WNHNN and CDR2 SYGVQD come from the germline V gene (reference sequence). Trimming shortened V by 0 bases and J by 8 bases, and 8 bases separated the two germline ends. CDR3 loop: CASSESGAKQYF. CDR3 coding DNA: TGCGCCAGCAGTGAGTCCGGGGCTAAGCAGTACTTC.

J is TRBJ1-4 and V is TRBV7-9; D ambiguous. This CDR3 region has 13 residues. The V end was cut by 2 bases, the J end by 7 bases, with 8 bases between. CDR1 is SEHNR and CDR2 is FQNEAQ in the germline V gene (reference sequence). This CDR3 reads CASSLPPGEKLFF. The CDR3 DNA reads TGTGCCAGCAGCTTACCCCCAGGTGAAAAACTGTTTTTT.

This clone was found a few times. CDR3 region: CASSKGEEDTEAFF. For the CDR3, the DNA is TGTGCCAGCAGCAAAGGAGAGGAAGACACTGAAGCTTTCTTT. The chain combines TRBV21-1 with TRBJ1-1. TRBV21-1 is described as a pseudogene. The CDR3 runs to 14 residues.

The CDR3 coding sequence is TGTGCCAGCAGGCCTCAGGGGGCCCACGAGCAGTACTTC. It is translated as CASRPQGAHEQYF. The chain joins TRBV5-4 to TRBJ2-7; 8 nucleotides align to TRBD1. The junction had 6 bases not matched to a gene; V was cut back by 5 bases and J by 5 bases. Germline V CDR1 and CDR2: SGHNT, YYREEE (reference sequence). This CDR3 has 13 residues.

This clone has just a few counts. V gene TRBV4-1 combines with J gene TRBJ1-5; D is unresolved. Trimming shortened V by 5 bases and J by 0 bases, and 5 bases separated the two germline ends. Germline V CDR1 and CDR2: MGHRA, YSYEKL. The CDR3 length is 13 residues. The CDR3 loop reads CASSKDSNQPQHF. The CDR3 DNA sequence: TGCGCCAGCAGCAAGGATAGCAATCAGCCCCAGCATTTT.

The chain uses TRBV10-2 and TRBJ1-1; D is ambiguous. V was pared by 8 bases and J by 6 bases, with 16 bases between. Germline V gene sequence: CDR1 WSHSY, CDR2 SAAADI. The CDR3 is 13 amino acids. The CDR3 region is CASAGANVAEAFF. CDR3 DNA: TGCGCCAGCGCCGGTGCCAACGTCGCTGAAGCTTTCTTT.

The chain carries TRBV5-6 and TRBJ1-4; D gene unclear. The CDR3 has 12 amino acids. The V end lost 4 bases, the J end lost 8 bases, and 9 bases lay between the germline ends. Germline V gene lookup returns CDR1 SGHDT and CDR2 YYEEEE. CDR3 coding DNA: TGTGCCAGCAGCCGTGTTAGGGAAAAACTGTTTTTT. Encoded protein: CASSRVREKLFF.

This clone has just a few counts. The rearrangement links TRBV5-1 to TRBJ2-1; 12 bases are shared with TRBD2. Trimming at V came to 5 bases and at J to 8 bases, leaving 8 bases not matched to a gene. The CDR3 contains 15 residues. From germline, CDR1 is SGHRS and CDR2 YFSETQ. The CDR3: CASRPGLAGSHEQFF. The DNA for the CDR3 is TGCGCCAGCAGACCCGGACTAGCGGGGTCGCATGAGCAGTTCTTC.

CDR3 coding DNA: TGTGCCAGCAATCGTGGGACAGGGATGAACGAGCAGTACTTC. Its translation is CASNRGTGMNEQYF. The chain carries TRBV6-5 and TRBJ2-7; TRBD1 matches at 9 bases. In germline, CDR1 is MNHEY, CDR2 SVGAGI. Trimming at V came to 7 bases and at J to 5 bases, leaving 9 bases not matched to a gene. The CDR3 runs to 14 residues.

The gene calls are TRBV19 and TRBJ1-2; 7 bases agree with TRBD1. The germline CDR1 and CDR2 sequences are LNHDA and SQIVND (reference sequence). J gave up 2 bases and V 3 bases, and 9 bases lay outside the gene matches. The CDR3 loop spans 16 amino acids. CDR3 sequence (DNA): TGTGCCAGTAGTATCAGTAGGGACAGAGCAAACTATGGCTACACCTTC. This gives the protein CASSISRDRANYGYTF.

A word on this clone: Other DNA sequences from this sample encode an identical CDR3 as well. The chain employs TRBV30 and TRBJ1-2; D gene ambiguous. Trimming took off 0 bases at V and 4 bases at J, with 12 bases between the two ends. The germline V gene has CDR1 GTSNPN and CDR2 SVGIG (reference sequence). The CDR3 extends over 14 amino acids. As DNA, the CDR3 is TGTGCCTGGAGTGTACAAACACCGAGCTATGGCTACACCTTC. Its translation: CAWSVQTPSYGYTF. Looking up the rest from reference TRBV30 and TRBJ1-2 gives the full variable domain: SQTIHQWPATLVQPVGSPLSLECTVEGTSNPNLYWYRQAAGRGLQLLFYSVGIGQISSEVPQNLSASRPQDRQFILSSKKLLLSDSGFYLCAWSVQTPSYGYTFGSGTRLTVV.

In DNA form, the CDR3 reads TGTGCCAGCAGCTGGGGGTCGAACACTGAAGCTTTCTTT. It codes for CASSWGSNTEAFF. The V gene is TRBV14, the J gene TRBJ1-1; tentatively, D is TRBD1 (5 bases). The CDR3 extends over 13 amino acids. Between the trimmed V and J ends, which lost 5 bases and 1 base, there was a span of 8 bases. Germline V CDR1 and CDR2: SGHDN, FVKESK.